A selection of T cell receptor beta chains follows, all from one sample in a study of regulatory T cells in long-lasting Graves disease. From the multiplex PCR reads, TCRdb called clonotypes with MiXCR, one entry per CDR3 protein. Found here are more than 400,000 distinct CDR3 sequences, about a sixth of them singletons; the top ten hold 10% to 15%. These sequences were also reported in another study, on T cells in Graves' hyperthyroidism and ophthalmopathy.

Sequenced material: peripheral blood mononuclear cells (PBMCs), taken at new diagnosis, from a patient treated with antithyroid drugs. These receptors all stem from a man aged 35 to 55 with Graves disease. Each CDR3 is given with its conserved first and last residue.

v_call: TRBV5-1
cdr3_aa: CASSLLEGGYEQYF

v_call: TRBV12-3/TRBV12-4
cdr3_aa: CASSFSGVTGELFF

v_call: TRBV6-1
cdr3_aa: CASSEAGLRNEQFF

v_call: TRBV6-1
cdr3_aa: CASSRTRDIDNSPLHF

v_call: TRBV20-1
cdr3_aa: CSATIRDSSNYGYTF

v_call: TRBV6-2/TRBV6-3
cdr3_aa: CASSYSGGGTQYF

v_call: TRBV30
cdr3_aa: CAWSDFLRDAGRTEAFF

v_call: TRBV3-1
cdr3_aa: CASSRSPLAGGYEQYF

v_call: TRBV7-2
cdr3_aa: CASSLRLYTGELFF

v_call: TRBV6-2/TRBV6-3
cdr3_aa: CASSYPSEAGLIYEQYF

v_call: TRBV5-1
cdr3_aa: CASSPGTSGPGEQFF

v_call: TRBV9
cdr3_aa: CASSPPTGSYNEQFF

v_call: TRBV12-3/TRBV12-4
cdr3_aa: CASSEETIAKNIQYF

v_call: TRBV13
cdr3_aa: CASSTQSGHEQFF

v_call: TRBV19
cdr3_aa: CASSIFPGTDYTQYF

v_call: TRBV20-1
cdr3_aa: CSARDLRKMNTEAFF

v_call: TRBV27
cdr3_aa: CASSLSKTHEQYF

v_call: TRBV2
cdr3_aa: CASSEDRVIADTQYF

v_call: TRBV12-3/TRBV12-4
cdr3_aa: CASSGAGRSTDTQYF

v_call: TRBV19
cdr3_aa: CASSIPKPGHPGLAVFNEQFF

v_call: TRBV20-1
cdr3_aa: CSAAALAQSTDTQYF

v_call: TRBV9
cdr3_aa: CASSALDQNSGNTIYF

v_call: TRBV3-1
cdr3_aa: CASSQVYHGTSGRRGEQFF

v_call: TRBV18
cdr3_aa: CASSGQGSLAGGYEQYF

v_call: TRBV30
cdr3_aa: CAWRVTGSTGELFF

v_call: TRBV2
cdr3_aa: CASTPRDTQYF

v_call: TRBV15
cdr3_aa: CATSRDDLGQHTDTQYF

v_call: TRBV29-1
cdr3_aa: CSVEGGGLEVRIAPDYEQFF

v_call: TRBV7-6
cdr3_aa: CASSSAGRRRGSYEQYF

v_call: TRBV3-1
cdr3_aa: CASSQAGGSYNEQFF

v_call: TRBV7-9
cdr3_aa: CASSPTGVRYEQYF

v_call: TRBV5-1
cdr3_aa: CASRLGQGVNQPQHF

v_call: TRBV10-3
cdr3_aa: CAISPVTGVETQYF

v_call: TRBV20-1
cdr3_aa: CSATGQNSPLHF

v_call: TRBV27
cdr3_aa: CASALAARGNEQFF

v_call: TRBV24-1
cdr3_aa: CATSATGSGGANVLTF

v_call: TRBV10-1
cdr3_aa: CASSEDDSTDTQYF

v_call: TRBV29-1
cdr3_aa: CSGAQGLMNTEAFF

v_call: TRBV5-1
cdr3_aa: CASSFTSRGGREGKLFF

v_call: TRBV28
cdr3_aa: CASNPAAAGGVGTEAFF

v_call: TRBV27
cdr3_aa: CASGRANYGYTF

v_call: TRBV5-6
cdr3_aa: CASSPTGGEEQFF

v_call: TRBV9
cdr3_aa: CASSGTGTDFYEQYF

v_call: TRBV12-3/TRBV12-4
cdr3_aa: CASSSSGGSEAFF